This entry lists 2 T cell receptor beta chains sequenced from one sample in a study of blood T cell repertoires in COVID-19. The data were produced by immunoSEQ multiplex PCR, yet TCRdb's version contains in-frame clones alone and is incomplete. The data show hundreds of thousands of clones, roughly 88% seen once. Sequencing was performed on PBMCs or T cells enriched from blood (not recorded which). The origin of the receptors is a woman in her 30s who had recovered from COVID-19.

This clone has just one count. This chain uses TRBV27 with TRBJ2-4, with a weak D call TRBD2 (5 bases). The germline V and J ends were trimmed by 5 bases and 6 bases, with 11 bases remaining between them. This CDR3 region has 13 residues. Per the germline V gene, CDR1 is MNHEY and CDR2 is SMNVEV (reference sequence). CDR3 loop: CASSPPDSNIQYF. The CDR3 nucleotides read TGTGCCAGCAGTCCCCCGGACTCAAACATTCAGTACTTC.

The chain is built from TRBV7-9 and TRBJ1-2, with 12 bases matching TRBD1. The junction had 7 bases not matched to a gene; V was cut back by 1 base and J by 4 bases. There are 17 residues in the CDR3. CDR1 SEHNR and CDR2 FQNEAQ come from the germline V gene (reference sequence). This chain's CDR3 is CASSLGDRGLRGYGYTF. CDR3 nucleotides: TGTGCCAGCAGCTTAGGGGACAGGGGGCTTCGGGGCTATGGCTACACCTTC.